The 8 T cell receptor beta chains given below trace back to one sample, sequenced in a study of blood T cell repertoires in COVID-19. TCRdb keeps only in-frame clones here, not all; method: immunoSEQ multiplex PCR. The sample shows hundreds of thousands of clones, 89% of them seen only once. The sample consisted of peripheral blood. Receptors were obtained from a woman in her 30s with COVID-19, enrolled during active disease.

This clone was observed a single time. V is TRBV28 and J is TRBJ2-3, with TRBD2 matching over 10 bases. Germline lookup yields CDR1 MDHEN and CDR2 SYDVKM. This CDR3 has 15 amino acids. Unmatched junction bases numbered 5, after V lost 6 bases and J lost 2 bases. Here the CDR3 reads CASSVAGGATDTQYF. For the CDR3, the DNA is TGTGCCAGCAGCGTAGCGGGGGGAGCCACAGATACGCAGTATTTT.

The chain couples TRBV11-2 to TRBJ2-7; D remains ambiguous. Germline-derived CDR1 and CDR2 are SGHAT and FQNNGV. This CDR3 region has 13 residues. Trimming took 8 bases from V and 3 from J, leaving 14 bases between them. The CDR3 sequence: CASEASNHYEQYF. The CDR3, as DNA: TGTGCCAGCGAGGCCTCCAATCACTACGAGCAGTACTTC.

V and J are TRBV5-4 and TRBJ2-1; a possible D gene is TRBD2 (7 bases). This CDR3 spans 15 amino acids. V dropped 2 bases and J dropped 2 bases, with 11 bases sitting between them. Germline V gene data show CDR1 as SGHNT and CDR2 as YYREEE (reference sequence). Here the CDR3 reads CASSLRGGAYNEQFF. The CDR3 nucleotides are TGTGCCAGCAGCTTACGAGGGGGGGCCTACAATGAGCAGTTCTTC.

The gene calls are TRBV7-2 and TRBJ1-6, with TRBD1 identical over 7 bases. With V trimmed by 5 bases and J by 3 bases, 4 bases remained unmatched. The CDR3 has 15 residues. Looked up from germline, CDR1 is SGHTA and CDR2 is FQGNSA. CDR3 region: CASSGRGYYNSPLHF. DNA for the CDR3: TGTGCCAGCAGCGGCAGGGGGTACTATAATTCACCCCTCCACTTT.

The chain couples TRBV5-6 to TRBJ2-5; D might be TRBD2 (5 bases). Germline assignment: CDR1 SGHDT and CDR2 YYEEEE. This CDR3 has 14 amino acids. V gave up 3 bases and J gave up 3 bases, with 12 bases separating them. The CDR3 sequence: CASSSTPGEETQYF. CDR3 nucleotide sequence: TGTGCCAGCAGCTCCACTCCCGGGGAAGAGACCCAGTACTTC.

Here the CDR3 reads CAGVASGSYEQYF. CDR3 nucleotide sequence: TGTGCCGGAGTGGCTAGCGGCTCCTACGAGCAGTACTTC. The chain is built from TRBV7-9 and TRBJ2-7; TRBD2 agrees at 7 bases. This CDR3 region has 13 residues. Unmatched junction bases numbered 7, after V lost 11 bases and J lost 0 bases. Germline values: CDR1 SEHNR, CDR2 FQNEAQ (reference sequence).

The gene calls are TRBV27 and TRBJ2-7; 10 nucleotides match TRBD1. Germline trimming cut 6 bases from V and 4 bases from J; bases unmatched to any gene: 6. CDR1 MNHEY and CDR2 SMNVEV come from the germline V gene (reference sequence). The CDR3 contains 14 residues. The CDR3 sequence is CASRSRDRGYEQYF. CDR3 DNA: TGTGCCAGCAGGTCCCGGGACAGGGGATACGAGCAGTACTTC.

The chain links TRBV11-2 to TRBJ1-1; possibly TRBD1 for D (6 bases). The CDR3 consists of 13 residues. Trimming left V 7 bases short and J 11 bases short, with 20 bases between. Looked up from germline, CDR1 is SGHAT and CDR2 is FQNNGV. Here the CDR3 reads CASITQGGREAFF. The CDR3 coding sequence is TGTGCCAGCATAACCCAAGGGGGACGCGAGGCTTTCTTT.